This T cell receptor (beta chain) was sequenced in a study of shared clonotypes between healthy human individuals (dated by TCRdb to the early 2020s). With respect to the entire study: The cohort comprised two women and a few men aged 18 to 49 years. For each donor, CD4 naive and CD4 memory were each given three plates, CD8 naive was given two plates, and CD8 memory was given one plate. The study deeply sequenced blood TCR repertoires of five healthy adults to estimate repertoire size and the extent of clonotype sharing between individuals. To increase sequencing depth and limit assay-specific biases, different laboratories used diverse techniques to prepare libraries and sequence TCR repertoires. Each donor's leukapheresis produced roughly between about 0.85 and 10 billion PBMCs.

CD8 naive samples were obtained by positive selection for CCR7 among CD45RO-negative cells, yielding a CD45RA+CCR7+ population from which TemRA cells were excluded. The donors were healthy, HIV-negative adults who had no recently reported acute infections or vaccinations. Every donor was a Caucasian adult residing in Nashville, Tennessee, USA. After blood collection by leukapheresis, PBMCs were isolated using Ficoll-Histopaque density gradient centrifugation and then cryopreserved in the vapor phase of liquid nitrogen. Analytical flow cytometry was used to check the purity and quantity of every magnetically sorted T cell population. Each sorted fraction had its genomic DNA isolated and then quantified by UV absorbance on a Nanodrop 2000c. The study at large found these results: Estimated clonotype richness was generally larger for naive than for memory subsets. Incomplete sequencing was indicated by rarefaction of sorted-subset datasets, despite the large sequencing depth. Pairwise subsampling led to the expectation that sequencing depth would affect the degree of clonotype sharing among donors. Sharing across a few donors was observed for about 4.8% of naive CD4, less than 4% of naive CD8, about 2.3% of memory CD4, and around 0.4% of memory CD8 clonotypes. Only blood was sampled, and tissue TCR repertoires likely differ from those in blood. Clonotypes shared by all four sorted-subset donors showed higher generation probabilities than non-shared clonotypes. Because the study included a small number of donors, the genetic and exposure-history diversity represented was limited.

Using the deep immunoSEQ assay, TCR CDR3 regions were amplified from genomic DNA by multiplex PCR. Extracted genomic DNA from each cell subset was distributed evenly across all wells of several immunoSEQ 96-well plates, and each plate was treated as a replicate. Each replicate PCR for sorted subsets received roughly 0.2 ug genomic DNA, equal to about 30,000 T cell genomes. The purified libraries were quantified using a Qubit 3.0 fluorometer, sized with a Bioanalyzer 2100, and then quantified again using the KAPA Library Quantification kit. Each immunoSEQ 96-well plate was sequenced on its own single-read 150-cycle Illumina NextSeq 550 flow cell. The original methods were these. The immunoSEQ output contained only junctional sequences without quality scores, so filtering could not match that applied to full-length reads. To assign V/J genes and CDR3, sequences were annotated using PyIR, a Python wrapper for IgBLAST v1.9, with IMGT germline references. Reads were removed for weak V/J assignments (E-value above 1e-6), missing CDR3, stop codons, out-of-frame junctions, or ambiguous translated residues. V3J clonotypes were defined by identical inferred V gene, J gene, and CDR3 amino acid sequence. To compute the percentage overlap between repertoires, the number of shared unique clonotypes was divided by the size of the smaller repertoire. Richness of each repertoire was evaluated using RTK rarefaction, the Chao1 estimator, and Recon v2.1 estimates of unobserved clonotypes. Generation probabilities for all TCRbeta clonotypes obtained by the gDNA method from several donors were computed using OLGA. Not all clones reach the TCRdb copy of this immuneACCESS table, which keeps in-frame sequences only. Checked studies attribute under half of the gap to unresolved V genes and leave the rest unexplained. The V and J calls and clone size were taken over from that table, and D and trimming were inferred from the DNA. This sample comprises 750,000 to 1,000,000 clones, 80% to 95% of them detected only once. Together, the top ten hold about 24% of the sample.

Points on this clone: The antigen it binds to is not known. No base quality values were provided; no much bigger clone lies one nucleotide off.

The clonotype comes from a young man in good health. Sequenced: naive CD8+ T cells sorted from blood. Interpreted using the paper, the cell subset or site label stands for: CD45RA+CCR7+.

CDR3 protein: CATSAGTGAYEQYF. At the DNA level, the sequence is TGTGCCACCTCCGCCGGGACAGGGGCCTACGAGCAGTACTTC. The chain is assembled from TRBV27 and TRBJ2-7, and 10 junction bases match TRBD1. According to the germline V gene (reference sequence), CDR1 reads MNHEY and CDR2 reads SMNVEV. The CDR3 holds 14 amino acids from the cysteine to the phenylalanine. The kept DNA is CDR3 alone, 42 bases in frame from the first base. Unmatched junction bases come to 8, with V trimmed by 10 bases and J by 2 bases.